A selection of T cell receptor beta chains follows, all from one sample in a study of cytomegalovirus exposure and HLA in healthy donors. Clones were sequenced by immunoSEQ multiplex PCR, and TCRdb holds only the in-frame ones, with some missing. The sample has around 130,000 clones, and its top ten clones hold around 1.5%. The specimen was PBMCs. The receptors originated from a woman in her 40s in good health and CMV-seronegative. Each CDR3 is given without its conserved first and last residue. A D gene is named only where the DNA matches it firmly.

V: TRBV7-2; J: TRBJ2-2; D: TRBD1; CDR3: ASSRYNRGGELF
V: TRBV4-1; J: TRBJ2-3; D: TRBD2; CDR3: ASSQVGSPGGGGYPYTDTQY
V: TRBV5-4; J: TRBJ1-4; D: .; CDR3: ASSTKREGTTNEKLF
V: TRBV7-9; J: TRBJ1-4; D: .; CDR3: ASSYLREKLF
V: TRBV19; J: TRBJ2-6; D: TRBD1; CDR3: ASLSRDRAGANVLT
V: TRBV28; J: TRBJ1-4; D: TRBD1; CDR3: ASSSPGTGLRGKLF
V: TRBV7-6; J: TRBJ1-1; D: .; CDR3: ASSLSARLTEAF
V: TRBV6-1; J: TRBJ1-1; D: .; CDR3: ASSELVSGTEAF
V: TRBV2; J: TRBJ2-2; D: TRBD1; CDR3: ASCGQGNTGELF
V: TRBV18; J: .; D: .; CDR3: ASSPVTREQY
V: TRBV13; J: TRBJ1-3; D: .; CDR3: ASSFHGLSRENTIY
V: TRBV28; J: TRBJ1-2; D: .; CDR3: ASSLGGPYGYT
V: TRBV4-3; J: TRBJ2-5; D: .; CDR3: ASSQGPAGDQETQY
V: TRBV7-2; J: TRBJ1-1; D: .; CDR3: ASSLNQGRGTEAF
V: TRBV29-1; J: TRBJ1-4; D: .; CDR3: SVDSNEKLF
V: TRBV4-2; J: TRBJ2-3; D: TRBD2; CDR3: ASSQGASSGGAGFGTDTQY
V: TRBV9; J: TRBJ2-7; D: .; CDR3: ASSFAGAVTYEQY
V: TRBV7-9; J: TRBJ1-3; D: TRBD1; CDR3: ASSPSGTAGNTIY
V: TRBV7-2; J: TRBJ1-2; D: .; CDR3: ASSGGADINYGYT
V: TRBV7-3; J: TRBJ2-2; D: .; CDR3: ASSSPPGFVTGELF
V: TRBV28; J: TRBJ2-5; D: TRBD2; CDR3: ASSSTSGTSGKETQY
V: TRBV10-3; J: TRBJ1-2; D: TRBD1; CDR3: AISEDREDGYT
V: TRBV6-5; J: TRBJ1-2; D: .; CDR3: ASSYFVRQTNYGYT
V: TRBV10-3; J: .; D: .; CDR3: AISGPGLNEQY